Below are 15 T cell receptor beta chains sequenced from a single sample in a study of T cells in Graves' hyperthyroidism and ophthalmopathy. Amplification of TCR beta CDR3 regions was performed using RNA transcripts as template. Researchers ran a first-round RT-PCR on the TCR CDR3 using the HTBI primer set. From the multiplex PCR reads, TCRdb called clonotypes with MiXCR, one entry per CDR3 protein. The table lists about 420,000 distinct CDR3 sequences, less than 20% of them singletons. The sequencing sample was made of blood. Receptors originate from a woman between 18 and 30 years old with Graves' hyperthyroidism.

In its sample, this clonotype was seen many times. The chain combines TRBV20-1 with TRBJ2-7; TRBD2 aligns across 8 bases. V lost 5 bases, J lost 0 bases, and 6 bases stayed unmatched. The CDR3 totals 14 residues. CDR1 and CDR2 (germline): DFQATT, SNEGSKA (reference sequence). The CDR3 region is CSASRGVNSYEQYF. The CDR3 nucleotides are TGCAGTGCTTCGCGGGGGGTTAACTCCTACGAGCAGTACTTC.

This clonotype was observed many times. V and J are TRBV6-1 and TRBJ1-5; 7 nucleotides line up with TRBD1. The CDR3 covers 15 residues. J lost 2 bases, V lost 5 bases, and 6 bases had no gene match. From germline, CDR1 is MNHNS and CDR2 SASEGT. The CDR3: CASSSQGTGNQPQHF. The CDR3 coding sequence is TGTGCCAGCAGTTCACAGGGGACAGGCAATCAGCCCCAGCATTTT.

This clonotype was seen a handful of times. The chain carries TRBV30 and TRBJ1-2, with D perhaps matching TRBD1 (6 bases). The germline V and J ends were trimmed by 3 bases and 11 bases, with 25 bases remaining between them. The length of the CDR3 is 15 residues. Germline V lookup: CDR1 GTSNPN, CDR2 SVGIG (reference sequence). The CDR3 nucleotides are TGTGCCTGGAGACCATTCCAGGGGAGGAAGCATCTTTACACCTTC. Translated, it gives CAWRPFQGRKHLYTF.

This clonotype was seen ten or more times. The chain employs TRBV7-6 and TRBJ2-2, with D unclear. Per germline, CDR1 SGHVS and CDR2 FNYEAQ. Trimming took off 4 bases at V and 6 bases at J, with 12 bases between the two ends. There are 14 residues in the CDR3. The CDR3 region is CASSSPRFSGELFF. The CDR3 DNA is TGTGCCAGCAGCTCTCCTAGGTTTTCCGGGGAGCTGTTTTTT.

This clonotype was seen at least ten times. The J gene is TRBJ1-3, the V gene TRBV24-1; D unresolved. CDR3 length: 15 amino acids. V lost 9 bases, J lost 3 bases, and 17 bases lay in between. The germline V gene encodes CDR1 KGHDR and CDR2 SFDVKD. The CDR3 spells CATSSGAESGNTIYF. The CDR3 coding sequence is TGTGCCACCTCCTCCGGCGCTGAAAGTGGAAACACCATATATTTT.

The table lists this clonotype with many counts. V and J are TRBV6-1 and TRBJ1-3, with D unresolved. The CDR3 consists of 13 residues. V was pared by 7 bases and J by 4 bases, with 11 bases between. From germline, CDR1 is MNHNS and CDR2 SASEGT. The CDR3 bases are TGTGCCAGCAAAATAGGGTCAGGAAACACCATATATTTT. Translated, it gives CASKIGSGNTIYF.

At least ten counts were recorded for this clonotype. The rearrangement joins TRBV20-1 to TRBJ1-5, with 7 bases identical to TRBD1. The CDR3 sequence is 17 residues long. The V and J ends lost 0 bases and 1 base, in that order; junction bases with no gene match: 9. Germline V CDR1 and CDR2: DFQATT, SNEGSKA (reference sequence). The CDR3 loop reads CSARDLHDRESNQPQHF. CDR3 DNA: TGCAGTGCTAGAGATCTTCATGACAGGGAAAGCAATCAGCCCCAGCATTTT.

DNA for the CDR3: TGTGCCAGCAGTGTCCGGCCGGGACAGTCGTACCAAGAGACCCAGTACTTC. Translation gives CASSVRPGQSYQETQYF. The V and J genes are TRBV27 and TRBJ2-5; 7 bases line up with TRBD1. CDR1 MNHEY and CDR2 SMNVEV come from the germline V gene (reference sequence). Trimming removed 5 bases from V and 0 bases from J; junction bases left unmatched: 12. The length of the CDR3 is 17 residues.

This clonotype came up many times. The chain uses TRBV28 and TRBJ1-3; D not certain. Germline assignment: CDR1 MDHEN and CDR2 SYDVKM. With 7 bases removed from V and 4 bases from J, the gap between germline ends came to 5 bases. CDR3 size: 11 residues. The CDR3: CASMFGNTIYF. In DNA form, the CDR3 reads TGTGCCAGCATGTTCGGAAACACCATATATTTT.

This clonotype has just a few counts. The CDR3 sequence: CASSPGQGARTDTQYF. CDR3 nucleotides: TGTGCCAGCAGCCCTGGACAGGGGGCTCGGACAGATACGCAGTATTTT. The chain links TRBV14 to TRBJ2-3; 11 nucleotides match TRBD1. Germline V CDR1 and CDR2: SGHDN, FVKESK. This CDR3 region has 16 residues. Trimming cost V 4 bases and J 3 bases; bases outside gene matches: 6. The full variable domain, completed using reference TRBV14 and TRBJ2-3, is EAGVTQFPSHSVIEKGQTVTLRCDPISGHDNLYWYRRVMGKEIKFLLHFVKESKQDESGMPNNRFLAERTGGTYSTLKVQPAELEDSGVYFCASSPGQGARTDTQYFGPGTRLTVL.

This clonotype appeared many times. This chain links TRBV20-1 with TRBJ2-3; D ambiguous. V lost 6 bases and J lost 7, with 8 bases in between. The CDR3 totals 10 residues. CDR1 DFQATT and CDR2 SNEGSKA come from the germline V gene (reference sequence). The CDR3, as DNA: TGCAGTGCCGCCCCAAATACGCAGTATTTT. Protein sequence: CSAAPNTQYF.

This clonotype has more than one count but fewer than ten. The chain carries TRBV7-9 and TRBJ1-6, with 10 bases aligning to TRBD1. Unmatched junction bases numbered 6, after V lost 4 bases and J lost 9 bases. CDR3 length: 15 amino acids. In germline, CDR1 is SEHNR, CDR2 FQNEAQ (reference sequence). CDR3 DNA: TGTGCCAGCAGCTCGTACGGGACAGGGGTTTCACCCCTCCACTTT. It specifies CASSSYGTGVSPLHF.

This clonotype was detected ten times or more. J is TRBJ2-1 and V is TRBV5-1, with D perhaps TRBD2 (6 bases). Per germline, CDR1 SGHRS and CDR2 YFSETQ. This CDR3 is 15 amino acids long. The V gene lost 2 bases and the J gene lost 3 bases, with 12 bases spanning the gap. CDR3 protein: CASSLASADYNEQFF. In nucleotides, the CDR3 is TGCGCCAGCAGCTTAGCTAGCGCAGACTACAATGAGCAGTTCTTC.

For this clonotype: Its ends do not fully match the called genes, so a read error is possible. This chain connects TRBV5-1 to TRBJ2-3; 13 bases are a match to TRBD2. CDR3 size: 17 residues. Germline V gene lookup returns CDR1 SGHRS and CDR2 YFSETQ. CDR3 DNA sequence: TGTGCCAGCAGCATTGGACTAGCGGGAGTATTTACAGATACGCAGTATTTT. It codes for CASSIGLAGVFTDTQYF.

There are many counts of this clonotype. This rearrangement joins TRBV6-6 to TRBJ2-7, with a weak D call TRBD2 (6 bases). The CDR3 loop spans 15 amino acids. V was clipped by 0 bases and J by 6 bases, with 15 bases between them. Germline values: CDR1 MNHNY, CDR2 SVGAGI (reference sequence). DNA of the CDR3: TGTGCCAGCAGTTACTCGCGGGATACGACTGGCGAGCAGTACTTC. It yields the protein CASSYSRDTTGEQYF.